This T cell receptor (beta chain) originates from a study of long-term antiretroviral therapy in people with HIV. Whole-study findings and limits: Diversity remained lower than transplant donor controls, even though it increased after ART. ART adherence, viral resistance and therapy changes went undocumented. The blood, collected between about 2004 and 2018, was possibly taken under older ART regimens.

Looked up from germline, CDR1 is MNHNY and CDR2 is SVGAGI (reference sequence). This CDR3 is built from 14 residues. V was clipped by 4 bases and J by 0 bases, with 8 bases between them. With survey level as its setting, the immunoSEQ assay was v3.0. Clones were read by immunoSEQ multiplex PCR, and TCRdb kept only the in-frame ones, dropping some. The sample lists 20,000 to 25,000 clones, 86% seen once, with 7% to 8% in the top ten. With respect to this clone: Its antigen remains unknown.

The clonotype was recovered from a woman younger than 45 with HIV. The specimen comprised unsorted PBMCs, sampled 1.8 years before starting antiretroviral therapy. V is TRBV6-6 and J is TRBJ2-3, with a tentative D call TRBD2 (5 bases). This CDR3 reads CASSLGVSTDTQYF. CDR3 coding DNA: TGTGCCAGCAGTTTGGGAGTTAGCACAGATACGCAGTATTTT.